This entry concerns a single TCR beta chain. No antigen is known for it. These data belong to a study of T cell repertoires in cytomegalovirus infection. As for the study in general: Public signatures in TCR beta pointed to CMV infection and matching HLA type.

Each CDR3 protein is one row after TCRdb ran MiXCR on the reads. This sample has around 900,000 distinct CDR3 sequences, with under 40% found just once. With V trimmed by 4 bases and J by 6 bases, 2 bases remained unmatched. The CDR3 sequence is 11 residues long. Per the germline V gene, CDR1 is SQVTM and CDR2 is ANQGSEA. The TCR sequence derives from a human donor in good health (CMV status not recorded). Some clones in this sample may be carry-over from other donors' samples. The specimen was cultured CD8+ T cells from PBMCs, collected from culture after CMV antigen stimulation. The chain couples TRBV29-1 to TRBJ1-2; 7 bases line up with TRBD1. DNA of the CDR3: TGCAGCGTTGGAGGGACAGATGGCTACACCTTC. Protein sequence: CSVGGTDGYTF.